One T cell receptor beta chain is described in this entry. The sample belongs to a study of blood T cell repertoires in COVID-19. Study as a whole: Samples taken during acute and convalescent COVID-19 were collected in the United States, Italy and Spain. Nucleic acid was either cDNA or gDNA, and it came from T cells, B-cell-depleted T cells, or PBMCs.

How the authors handled the data: Estimated nucleated cell counts came from reference gene primer amplification. TCRdb keeps only in-frame clones here, not all; method: immunoSEQ multiplex PCR. Clone size and V and J calls were adopted from that table, with D and trimming inferred from the DNA. The top ten clones hold around 18% of a sample with around 130,000 clones, around 85% of them seen once. Germline V gene lookup returns CDR1 SNHLY and CDR2 FYNNEI. The CDR3 covers 13 residues. V lost 10 bases, J lost 10 bases, and 7 bases stayed unmatched. The rearrangement joins TRBV2 to TRBJ2-1; 13 bases are shared with TRBD2. This receptor was taken from a woman in her forties or fifties who had recovered from COVID-19. Input material: peripheral blood. CDR3 nucleotides: TGTGCCACACAAGGACTAGCGGGGGAGGAGCAGTTCTTC. As protein: CATQGLAGEEQFF. Looking up the rest from reference TRBV2 and TRBJ2-1 gives the full variable domain: EPEVTQTPSHQVTQMGQEVILRCVPISNHLYFYWYRQILGQKVEFLVSFYNNEISEKSEIFDDQFSVERPDGSNFTLKIRSTKLEDSAMYFCATQGLAGEEQFFGPGTRLTVL.